This T cell receptor beta chain comes out of a study of long-term antiretroviral therapy in people with HIV. Looking at the study overall: Of all samples, the earliest predate the 2015 immediate-ART recommendation by about a decade.

The germline gives CDR1 SGHDT, CDR2 YYEEEE. V lost 4 bases, J lost 3 bases, and 17 bases lay in between. The CDR3 has 15 residues. Clinicians in the United States treated all participants with HIV. Assay version v3.0 of immunoSEQ was used, and it was run at survey level. Method: immunoSEQ multiplex PCR; TCRdb's copy keeps in-frame clones and lacks some. Here the sample spans about 35,000 clones, about 83% being singletons. The chain couples TRBV5-6 to TRBJ2-7, with D possibly being TRBD2 (6 bases). This TCR was recovered from a woman between 50 and 59 years old with HIV. This material consisted of unsorted PBMCs, taken 2 years after starting antiretroviral therapy. The CDR3 sequence is CASSRIGGTSYEQYF. CDR3 in DNA: TGTGCCAGCAGCCGAATTGGAGGGACCAGCTACGAGCAGTACTTC.